These 20 T cell receptor beta chains were sequenced from one sample in a study of shared clonotypes between healthy human individuals. Profiled with immunoSEQ multiplex PCR; TCRdb holds only in-frame clones, not every one. The sample has approximately 2,300,000 clones; roughly 90% are singletons. The sequenced sample consisted of naive CD4+ T cells from PBMCs. Subset given: CD45RA+ positively selected. The receptors shown here come from a man between 18 and 29 years old in good health. Some clones in this sample may be carry-over from other donors' samples.

This clone appeared a few times. V is TRBV13 and J is TRBJ1-1, with D tentatively TRBD1 (6 bases). Germline V CDR1 and CDR2: PRHDT, FYEKMQ (reference sequence). V dropped 5 bases and J dropped 1 base, with 17 bases sitting between them. CDR3 length: 16 residues. This CDR3 reads CASSAGRRTENTEAFF. DNA of the CDR3: TGTGCCAGCAGCGCAGGGCGTAGGACAGAGAACACTGAAGCTTTCTTT.

This chain uses TRBV28 with TRBJ1-6; D uncertain. Trimming stripped 6 bases from V and 5 bases from J, with 11 bases between. The CDR3 is 14 residues long. Germline values: CDR1 MDHEN, CDR2 SYDVKM. CDR3 nucleotide sequence: TGTGCCAGCAGGATGAGGACGGATAATTCACCCCTCCACTTT. Translated: CASRMRTDNSPLHF.

This chain uses TRBV19 with TRBJ2-5; the D gene is possibly TRBD1 (6 bases). Germline V gene sequence: CDR1 LNHDA, CDR2 SQIVND (reference sequence). The CDR3 is 14 amino acids. Trimming left V 4 bases short and J 2 bases short, with 11 bases between. The chain's CDR3 is CASSTTGNQETQYF. The CDR3 region has the DNA TGTGCCAGTAGTACCACAGGGAATCAAGAGACCCAGTACTTC.

V and J are TRBV29-1 and TRBJ2-7, with 12 bases fitting TRBD1. V trimming: 3 bases; J trimming: 6 bases; junction bases outside the gene matches: 12. The CDR3 is 16 residues long. CDR1 is SQVTM, CDR2 ANQGSEA, per germline. The CDR3 sequence: CSVDTSRDRGRPEQYF. The CDR3 nucleotides read TGCAGCGTTGACACATCACGGGACAGGGGGCGCCCCGAGCAGTACTTC.

V gene TRBV28 combines with J gene TRBJ1-1, with D tentatively TRBD1 (5 bases). V gave up 5 bases and J gave up 0 bases, with 10 bases separating them. The CDR3 sequence is 14 residues long. Germline lookup yields CDR1 MDHEN and CDR2 SYDVKM. The CDR3 DNA reads as TGTGCCAGCAGTATCGTGGGGGTGAACACTGAAGCTTTCTTT. It translates to CASSIVGVNTEAFF.

The J gene is TRBJ2-7, the V gene TRBV19; 7 bases are a match to TRBD1. V lost 6 bases to trimming and J lost 1 base; unmatched junction nucleotides: 3. Germline CDR1 LNHDA, CDR2 SQIVND (reference sequence). The CDR3 consists of 13 residues. The CDR3 loop reads CASSKGASYEQYF. The CDR3 bases are TGTGCCAGTAGCAAGGGGGCTTCCTACGAGCAGTACTTC.

This clone was seen only once. This rearrangement joins TRBV7-3 to TRBJ2-5; D possibly corresponds to TRBD1 (5 bases). The CDR3 runs to 13 residues. V shed 7 bases and J shed 5 bases, with 14 bases lying between them. Germline V gene sequence: CDR1 SGHTA, CDR2 FQGTGA. The CDR3 region is CASINRGAETQYF. The CDR3 DNA reads TGTGCCAGCATCAATAGGGGTGCCGAGACCCAGTACTTC. The full variable domain, completed using reference TRBV7-3 and TRBJ2-5, is GAGVSQTPSNKVTEKGKYVELRCDPISGHTALYWYRQSLGQGPEFLIYFQGTGAADDSGLPNDRFFAVRPEGSVSTLKIQRTERGDSAVYLCASINRGAETQYFGPGTRLLVL.

The chain uses TRBV5-1 and TRBJ2-7, with D unresolved. V lost 2 bases to trimming and J lost 3 bases, with 12 bases between them. Germline CDR1 and CDR2: SGHRS and YFSETQ. CDR3 length equals 14 residues. The CDR3 region is CASSFGMGLYEQYF. The CDR3 bases are TGCGCCAGCAGCTTTGGGATGGGTCTCTACGAGCAGTACTTC.

The chain combines TRBV7-9 with TRBJ1-5, with 7 bases lining up with TRBD1. The CDR3 totals 16 residues. CDR1 SEHNR and CDR2 FQNEAQ come from the germline V gene (reference sequence). Unmatched junction bases numbered 8, after V lost 0 bases and J lost 6 bases. Here the CDR3 DNA reads TGTGCCAGCAGCTTAGCCGACAGGGAAGTGGCTCAGCCCCAGCATTTT. Its protein is CASSLADREVAQPQHF.

This chain uses TRBV5-1 with TRBJ2-7, with D perhaps given as TRBD1 or TRBD2 (5 bases each). Germline lookup yields CDR1 SGHRS and CDR2 YFSETQ. The V end was cut by 0 bases, the J end by 0 bases, with 16 bases between. This CDR3 spans 17 amino acids. CDR3 in amino acids: CASSLALRGPGSYEQYF. The CDR3 region has the DNA TGCGCCAGCAGCTTGGCCCTACGGGGCCCAGGCTCCTACGAGCAGTACTTC.

The rearrangement joins TRBV27 to TRBJ2-1, with TRBD2 identical over 11 bases. V lost 5 bases and J lost 8; bases outside the gene matches: 5. The CDR3 length is 14 residues. Germline lookup yields CDR1 MNHEY and CDR2 SMNVEV (reference sequence). CDR3 protein: CASSGLAGWDEQFF. DNA of the CDR3: TGTGCCAGCAGTGGACTAGCGGGTTGGGATGAGCAGTTCTTC.

This clone was observed once. The gene calls are TRBV6-6 and TRBJ1-2; D is uncertain. Per the germline V gene, CDR1 is MNHNY and CDR2 is SVGAGI (reference sequence). V was trimmed by 0 bases and J by 6 bases, leaving 17 bases between them. This CDR3 is built from 16 residues. Here the CDR3 DNA reads TGTGCCAGCAGTTACTCGACCCCGGGTAACTTCGATGGCTACACCTTC. Protein: CASSYSTPGNFDGYTF.

This chain connects TRBV7-2 to TRBJ2-7, with D unresolved. Deletions cut 7 bases from V and 2 bases from J, with 9 bases between. Germline CDR1 and CDR2: SGHTA and FQGNSA. The CDR3 has 12 amino acids. CDR3 region: CASTNGPYEQYF. In DNA, the CDR3 is TGTGCCAGCACAAACGGCCCCTACGAGCAGTACTTC.

This chain uses TRBV20-1 with TRBJ2-3, with unresolved D. V was clipped by 5 bases and J by 5 bases, with 8 bases between them. This CDR3 spans 11 amino acids. CDR1 is DFQATT and CDR2 is SNEGSKA in the germline V gene (reference sequence). In DNA, the CDR3 is TGCAGTGCTGATATCGGAGATACGCAGTATTTT. Translated: CSADIGDTQYF.

V is TRBV7-2 and J is TRBJ2-7; D may be TRBD1 (5 bases). Germline V CDR1 and CDR2: SGHTA, FQGNSA. Trimming took 5 bases from V and 3 from J, leaving 14 bases between them. The CDR3 has 14 residues. In DNA, the CDR3 is TGTGCCAGCAGCCACCGACAGATCTACTACGAGCAGTACTTC. This sequence encodes CASSHRQIYYEQYF.

As regards this clone: This CDR3 is also generated by other DNA sequences in the sample. The genes are TRBV4-2 and TRBJ1-5; D might be TRBD1 (5 bases). CDR3 length: 15 residues. The V end was cut by 0 bases, the J end by 7 bases, with 13 bases between. From germline, CDR1 is LGHNA and CDR2 YNFKEQ. The CDR3 sequence is CASSQEGQGGQPQHF. The CDR3 DNA is TGTGCCAGCAGCCAAGAGGGGCAGGGCGGCCAGCCCCAGCATTTT.

This chain uses TRBV18 with TRBJ2-3, with 8 bases aligning to TRBD2. Unmatched junction bases numbered 8, after V lost 6 bases and J lost 9 bases. This CDR3 region has 13 residues. In germline, CDR1 is KGHSH, CDR2 LQKENI. The CDR3 here is CASSMQAGGTQYF. CDR3 nucleotides: TGTGCCAGCTCCATGCAGGCGGGAGGAACGCAGTATTTT.

The chain has TRBV28 and TRBJ1-2; D unresolved. Germline V gives CDR1 MDHEN, CDR2 SYDVKM. The CDR3 runs to 14 residues. V was shortened by 8 bases and J by 2 bases, with 15 bases between the two germline ends. The CDR3 bases are TGTGCCAGCGGACTAGTTGGCCCCAACTATGGCTACACCTTC. It translates to CASGLVGPNYGYTF.

The chain combines TRBV9 with TRBJ2-2; the D is unclear. This CDR3 contains 14 residues. V shed 4 bases and J shed 2 bases, with 9 bases lying between them. Per germline, CDR1 SGDLS and CDR2 YYNGEE. The CDR3 DNA reads TGTGCCAGCAGCCCCAGAGTCAACACCGGGGAGCTGTTTTTT. It specifies CASSPRVNTGELFF.

The chain combines TRBV18 with TRBJ2-3, with a tentative D call TRBD2 (6 bases). The CDR3 sequence is 15 residues long. V lost 2 bases, J lost 5 bases, and 14 bases lay in between. Looked up from germline, CDR1 is KGHSH and CDR2 is LQKENI. The CDR3 protein is CASSPMEGVGDTQYF. Here the CDR3 DNA reads TGTGCCAGCTCACCAATGGAGGGAGTGGGAGATACGCAGTATTTT.